This passage covers 8 T cell receptor beta chains from one sample sequenced in a study of blood T cell repertoires in COVID-19. Clones were sequenced by immunoSEQ multiplex PCR, and TCRdb holds only the in-frame ones, with some missing. The sample has roughly 61,000 clones, just over 70% seen once; the top ten hold approximately 51%. What was sequenced was PBMCs or T cells enriched from blood (not recorded which). The receptors originated from a woman aged 60-70 years who had been exposed to COVID-19.

This clone was recorded a few times. A junction boundary mismatches the germline segment, possibly from a read error. Here the CDR3 DNA reads TGTGCCAGCAGCTCAACCGGGACAGCTAACTTC. This translates into CASSSTGTANF. The gene calls are TRBV7-8 and TRBJ2-7, with 7 positions matching TRBD1. Germline V gene data show CDR1 as SGHVS and CDR2 as FQNEAQ. The CDR3 runs 11 residues.

V gene TRBV4-3 combines with J gene TRBJ2-4; 7 bases agree with TRBD1. Germline values: CDR1 LGHNA, CDR2 YSLEER. V lost 3 bases, J lost 5 bases, and 7 bases stayed unmatched. The CDR3 spans 15 residues. The CDR3 loop is CASSHRQGRENIQYF. Written as DNA, the CDR3 is TGCGCCAGCAGCCACAGACAGGGTCGGGAAAACATTCAGTACTTC.

The CDR3 reads CASSLEFGGVSGEQYF. Written as DNA, the CDR3 is TGCGCCAGCAGCTTGGAGTTTGGAGGGGTATCGGGCGAGCAGTACTTC. V gene TRBV5-1 combines with J gene TRBJ2-7, with D possibly matching TRBD2 (6 bases). Germline values: CDR1 SGHRS, CDR2 YFSETQ. V was trimmed by 0 bases and J by 6 bases, leaving 19 bases between them. The CDR3 is 16 residues long.

The chain couples TRBV5-1 to TRBJ2-7; D is uncertain. The CDR3 extends over 14 amino acids. V gave up 1 base and J gave up 2 bases, with 10 bases separating them. Per germline, CDR1 SGHRS and CDR2 YFSETQ. CDR3 in DNA: TGCGCCAGCAGCTTGTACTCGGGTCCCTACGAGCAGTACTTC. It yields the protein CASSLYSGPYEQYF.

The chain recombines TRBV6-1 with TRBJ1-1; no clear D. V was pared by 2 bases and J by 7 bases, with 11 bases between. CDR1 is MNHNS, CDR2 SASEGT, per germline. The CDR3 has 13 amino acids. The CDR3 sequence is CASSERETGEAFF. CDR3 DNA: TGTGCCAGCAGTGAAAGGGAGACGGGTGAAGCTTTCTTT.

This clone was seen only once. CDR3 amino acids: CAWSISGLGQETQYF. CDR3 sequence (DNA): TGTGCCTGGAGTATCTCGGGACTGGGACAAGAGACCCAGTACTTC. The rearrangement joins TRBV30 to TRBJ2-5; a weak D match, TRBD2 (6 bases). The length of the CDR3 is 15 residues. CDR1 and CDR2 (germline): GTSNPN, SVGIG (reference sequence). Between the trimmed V and J ends, which lost 2 bases and 2 bases, there was a span of 15 bases. Variable domain in full (rest from reference TRBV30 and TRBJ2-5): SQTIHQWPATLVQPVGSPLSLECTVEGTSNPNLYWYRQAAGRGLQLLFYSVGIGQISSEVPQNLSASRPQDRQFILSSKKLLLSDSGFYLCAWSISGLGQETQYFGPGTRLLVL.

In its sample, this clone was seen once. The chain uses TRBV7-9 and TRBJ2-5; weak D call: TRBD2 (6 bases). Germline V gene lookup returns CDR1 SEHNR and CDR2 FQNEAQ (reference sequence). V dropped 1 base and J dropped 4 bases, with 13 bases sitting between them. The CDR3 loop spans 15 amino acids. The CDR3 protein is CASSLGWRAAETQYF. CDR3 in DNA: TGTGCCAGCAGCTTAGGTTGGAGGGCGGCAGAGACCCAGTACTTC. The whole variable domain, filled in from reference TRBV7-9 and TRBJ2-5, reads DTGVSQNPRHKITKRGQNVTFRCDPISEHNRLYWYRQTLGQGPEFLTYFQNEAQLEKSRLLSDRFSAERPKGSFSTLEIQRTEQGDSAMYLCASSLGWRAAETQYFGPGTRLLVL.

V is TRBV18 and J is TRBJ2-5; unclear D gene. This CDR3 spans 12 amino acids. The V gene lost 4 bases and the J gene lost 3 bases, with 6 bases spanning the gap. Germline loops: CDR1 KGHSH, CDR2 LQKENI. In DNA form, the CDR3 reads TGTGCCAGCTCACGTCTCGAAGAGACCCAGTACTTC. Amino acids: CASSRLEETQYF.